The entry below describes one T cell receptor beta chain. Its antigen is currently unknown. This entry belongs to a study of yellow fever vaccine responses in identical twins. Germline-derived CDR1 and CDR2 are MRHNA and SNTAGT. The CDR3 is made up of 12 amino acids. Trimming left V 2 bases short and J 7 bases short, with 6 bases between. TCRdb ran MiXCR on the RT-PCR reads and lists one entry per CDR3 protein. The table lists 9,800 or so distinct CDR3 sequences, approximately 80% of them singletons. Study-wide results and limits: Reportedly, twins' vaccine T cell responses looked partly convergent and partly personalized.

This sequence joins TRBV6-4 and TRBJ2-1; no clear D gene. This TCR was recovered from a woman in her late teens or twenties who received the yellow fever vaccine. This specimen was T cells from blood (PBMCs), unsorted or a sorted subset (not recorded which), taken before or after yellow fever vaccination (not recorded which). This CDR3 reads CASSDGRNEQFF. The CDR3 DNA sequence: TGTGCCAGCAGTGACGGTAGGAATGAGCAGTTCTTC.